This T cell receptor beta chain derives from a study of radiotherapy plus CTLA-4 blockade in lung cancer. The study's findings and limits: Blood saw expansion of tumor-derived TCR clones after radiotherapy plus ipilimumab.

TCRdb's copy holds only in-frame clones and misses some; the assay was immunoSEQ multiplex PCR. The sample includes more than 95,000 clones, 60% to 75% of them seen just once. Germline V gene data show CDR1 as KGHSH and CDR2 as LQKENI. V shed 3 bases, J shed 2 bases, and the junction held 5 bases outside the gene matches. The CDR3 covers 16 residues. In the case of this clone: Its antigen remains unknown.

People whose metastatic non-small-cell lung cancer was chemo-refractory got focal radiation along with CTLA-4 blockade by ipilimumab. This chain uses TRBV18 with TRBJ1-3; 9 bases agree with TRBD1. The TCR originated in a human donor with non-small cell lung cancer who had a partial response to radiotherapy plus ipilimumab. Some clones in this sample may be carry-over from other donors' samples. Sequences were derived from peripheral blood, sampled from a patient treated with radiotherapy plus ipilimumab. CDR3 coding DNA: TGTGCCAGCTCACCCGACGACAGGGGGACTGGAAACACCATATATTTT. It is translated as CASSPDDRGTGNTIYF.